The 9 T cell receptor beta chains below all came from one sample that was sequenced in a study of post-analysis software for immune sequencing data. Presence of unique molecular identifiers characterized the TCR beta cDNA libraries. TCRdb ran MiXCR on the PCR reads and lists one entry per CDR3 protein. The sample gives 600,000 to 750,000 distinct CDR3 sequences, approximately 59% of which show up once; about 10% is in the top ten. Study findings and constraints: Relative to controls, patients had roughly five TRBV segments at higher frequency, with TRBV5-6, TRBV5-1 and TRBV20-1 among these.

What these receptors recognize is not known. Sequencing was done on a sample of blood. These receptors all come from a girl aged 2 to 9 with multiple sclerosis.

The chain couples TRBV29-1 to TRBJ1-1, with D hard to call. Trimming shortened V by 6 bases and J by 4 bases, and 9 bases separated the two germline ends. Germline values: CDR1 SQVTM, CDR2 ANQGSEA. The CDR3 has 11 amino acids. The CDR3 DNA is TGCAGCGTAGGTGAGGGCACTGAAGCTTTCTTT. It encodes CSVGEGTEAFF.

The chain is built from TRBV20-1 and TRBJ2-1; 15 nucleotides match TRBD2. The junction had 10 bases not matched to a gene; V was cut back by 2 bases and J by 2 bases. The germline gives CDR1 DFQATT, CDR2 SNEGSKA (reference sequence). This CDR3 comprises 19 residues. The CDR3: CSARLAQGLAGGTYNEQFF. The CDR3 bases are TGCAGTGCTAGACTTGCCCAGGGACTAGCGGGAGGAACCTACAATGAGCAGTTCTTC.

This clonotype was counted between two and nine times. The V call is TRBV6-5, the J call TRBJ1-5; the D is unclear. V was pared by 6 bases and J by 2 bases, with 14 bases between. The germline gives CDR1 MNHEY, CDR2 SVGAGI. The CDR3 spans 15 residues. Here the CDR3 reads CASSSLDGGNQPQHF. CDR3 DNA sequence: TGTGCCAGCAGCTCGTTGGACGGTGGCAATCAGCCCCAGCATTTT.

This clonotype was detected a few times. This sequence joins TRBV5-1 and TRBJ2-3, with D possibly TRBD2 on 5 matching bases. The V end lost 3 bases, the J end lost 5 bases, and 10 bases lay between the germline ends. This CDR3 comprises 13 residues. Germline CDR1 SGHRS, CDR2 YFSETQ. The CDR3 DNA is TGCGCCAGCAGCTCGGGGTCCGAAGATACGCAGTATTTT. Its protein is CASSSGSEDTQYF.

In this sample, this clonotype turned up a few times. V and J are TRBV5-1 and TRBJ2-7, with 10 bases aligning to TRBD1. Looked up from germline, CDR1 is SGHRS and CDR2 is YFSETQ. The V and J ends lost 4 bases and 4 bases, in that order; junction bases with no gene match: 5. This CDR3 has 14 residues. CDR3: CASSGGQGEYEQYF. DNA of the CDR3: TGCGCCAGCAGCGGTGGACAGGGGGAATACGAGCAGTACTTC.

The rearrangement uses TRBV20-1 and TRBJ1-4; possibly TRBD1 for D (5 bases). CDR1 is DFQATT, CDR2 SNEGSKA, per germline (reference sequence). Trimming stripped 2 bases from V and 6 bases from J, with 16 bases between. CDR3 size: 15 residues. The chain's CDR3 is CSARYPGTSHEKLFF. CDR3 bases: TGCAGTGCTAGATACCCCGGGACCTCCCATGAAAAACTGTTTTTT.

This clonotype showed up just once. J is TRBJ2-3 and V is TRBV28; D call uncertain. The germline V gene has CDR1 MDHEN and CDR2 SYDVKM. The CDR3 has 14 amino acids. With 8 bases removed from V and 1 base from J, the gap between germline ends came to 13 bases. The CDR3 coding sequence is TGTGCCAGCGGGGTGGGTGGGGGCACAGATACGCAGTATTTT. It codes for CASGVGGGTDTQYF.

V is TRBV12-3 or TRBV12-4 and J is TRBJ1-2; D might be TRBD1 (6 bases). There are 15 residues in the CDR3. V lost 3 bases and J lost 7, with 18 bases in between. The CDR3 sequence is CASSFNVRGSSGYTF. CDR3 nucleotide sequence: TGTGCCAGCAGTTTTAACGTGAGGGGGTCGTCTGGCTACACCTTC.

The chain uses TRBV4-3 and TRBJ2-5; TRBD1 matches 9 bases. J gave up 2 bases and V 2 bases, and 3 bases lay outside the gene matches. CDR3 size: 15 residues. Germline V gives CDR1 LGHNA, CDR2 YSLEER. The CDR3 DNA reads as TGCGCCAGCAGCCAACGCGGGACAGGGCAAGAGACCCAGTACTTC. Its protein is CASSQRGTGQETQYF.